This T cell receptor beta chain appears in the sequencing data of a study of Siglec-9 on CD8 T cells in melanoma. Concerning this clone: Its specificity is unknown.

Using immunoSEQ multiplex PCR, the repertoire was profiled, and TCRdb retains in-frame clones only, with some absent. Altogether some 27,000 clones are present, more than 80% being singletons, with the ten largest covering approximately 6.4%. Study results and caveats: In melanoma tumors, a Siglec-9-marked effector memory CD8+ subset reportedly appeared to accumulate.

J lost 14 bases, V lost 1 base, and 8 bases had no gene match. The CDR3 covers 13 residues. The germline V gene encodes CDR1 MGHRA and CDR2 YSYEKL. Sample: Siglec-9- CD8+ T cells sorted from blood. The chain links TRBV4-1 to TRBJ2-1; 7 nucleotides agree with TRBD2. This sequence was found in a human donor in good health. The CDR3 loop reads CASSQVRTSVEFF. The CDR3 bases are TGCGCCAGCAGCCAAGTTAGGACTAGTGTCGAGTTCTTC.